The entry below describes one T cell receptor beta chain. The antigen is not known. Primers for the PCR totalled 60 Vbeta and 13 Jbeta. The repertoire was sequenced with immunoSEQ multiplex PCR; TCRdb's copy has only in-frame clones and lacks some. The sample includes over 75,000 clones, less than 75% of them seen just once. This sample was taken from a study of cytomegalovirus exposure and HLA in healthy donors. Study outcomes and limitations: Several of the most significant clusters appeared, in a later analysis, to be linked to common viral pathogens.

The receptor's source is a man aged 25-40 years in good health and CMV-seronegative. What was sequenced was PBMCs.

CDR3: CASSDRENSPLHF. DNA of the CDR3: TGTGCCAGCAGTGACAGGGAAAATTCACCCCTCCACTTT. This rearrangement joins TRBV2 to TRBJ1-6; D is perhaps TRBD1 (5 bases). Looked up from germline, CDR1 is SNHLY and CDR2 is FYNNEI. V lost 3 bases, J lost 7 bases, and 7 bases lay in between. The CDR3 sequence is 13 residues long. Drawing the rest from reference TRBV2 and TRBJ1-6, the complete variable domain is EPEVTQTPSHQVTQMGQEVILRCVPISNHLYFYWYRQILGQKVEFLVSFYNNEISEKSEIFDDQFSVERPDGSNFTLKIRSTKLEDSAMYFCASSDRENSPLHFGNGTRLTVT.